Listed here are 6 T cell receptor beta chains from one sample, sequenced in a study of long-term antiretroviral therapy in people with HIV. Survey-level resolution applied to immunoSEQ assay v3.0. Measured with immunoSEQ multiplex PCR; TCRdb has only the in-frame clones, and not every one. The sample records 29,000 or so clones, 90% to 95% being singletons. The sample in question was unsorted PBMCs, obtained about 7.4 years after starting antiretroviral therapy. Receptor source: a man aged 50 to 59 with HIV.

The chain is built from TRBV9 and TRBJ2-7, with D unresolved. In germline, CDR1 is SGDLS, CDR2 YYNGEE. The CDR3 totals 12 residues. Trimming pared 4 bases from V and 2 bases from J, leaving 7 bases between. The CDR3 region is CASSSGPYEQYF. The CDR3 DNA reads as TGTGCCAGCAGCTCCGGTCCCTACGAGCAGTACTTC.

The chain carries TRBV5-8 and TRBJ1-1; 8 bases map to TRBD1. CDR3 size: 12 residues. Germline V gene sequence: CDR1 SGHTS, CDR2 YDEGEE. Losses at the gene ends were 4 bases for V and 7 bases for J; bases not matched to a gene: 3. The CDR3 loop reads CASSPDRVEAFF. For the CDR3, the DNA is TGTGCCAGCAGCCCGGACAGGGTTGAAGCTTTCTTT.

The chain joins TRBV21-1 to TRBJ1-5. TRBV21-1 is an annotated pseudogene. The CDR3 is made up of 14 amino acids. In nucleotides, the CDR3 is TGTGCCAGCAGAAAAGAGGAGGGAGTGCGGCCCCAGCATTTT. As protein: CASRKEEGVRPQHF.

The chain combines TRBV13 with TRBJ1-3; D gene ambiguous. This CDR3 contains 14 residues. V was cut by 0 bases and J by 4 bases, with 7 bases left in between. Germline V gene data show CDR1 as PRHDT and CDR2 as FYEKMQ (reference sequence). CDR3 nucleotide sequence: TGTGCCAGCAGCTTAGGCAGATTGGGAAACACCATATATTTT. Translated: CASSLGRLGNTIYF.

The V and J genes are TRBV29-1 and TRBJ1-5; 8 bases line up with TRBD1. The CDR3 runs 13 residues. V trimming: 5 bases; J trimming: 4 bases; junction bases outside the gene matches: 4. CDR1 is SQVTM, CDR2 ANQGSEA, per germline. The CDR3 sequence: CSVSTGVNQPQHF. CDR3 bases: TGCAGCGTTTCGACAGGGGTTAATCAGCCCCAGCATTTT.

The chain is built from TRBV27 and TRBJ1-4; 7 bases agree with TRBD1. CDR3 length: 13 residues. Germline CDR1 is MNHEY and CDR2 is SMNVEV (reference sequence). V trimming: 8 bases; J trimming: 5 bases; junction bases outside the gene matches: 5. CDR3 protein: CASSTGKNEKLFF. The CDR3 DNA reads TGTGCCAGCTCGACAGGGAAAAATGAAAAACTGTTTTTT.